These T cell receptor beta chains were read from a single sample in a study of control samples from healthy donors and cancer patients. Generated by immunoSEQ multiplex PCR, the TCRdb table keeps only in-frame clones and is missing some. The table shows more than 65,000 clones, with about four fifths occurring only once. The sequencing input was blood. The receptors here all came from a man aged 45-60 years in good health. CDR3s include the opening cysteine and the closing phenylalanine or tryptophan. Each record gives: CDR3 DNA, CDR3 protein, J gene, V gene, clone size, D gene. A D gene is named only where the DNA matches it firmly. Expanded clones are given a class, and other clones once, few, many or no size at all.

TGTGCCAGCAGCTGGGAGGGAGTTGGTACCGGGGAGCTGTTTTTT	CASSWEGVGTGELFF	TRBJ2-2	TRBV7-7	.	TRBD2
TGCAGCGTTGAAGCAGGGTTCGGTAGCGAGCAGTACTTC	CSVEAGFGSEQYF	TRBJ2-7	TRBV29-1	.	.
TGTGCCAGCAGCTTGTCCGGCGTTAACACTGAAGCTTTCTTT	CASSLSGVNTEAFF	TRBJ1-1	TRBV5-8	.	.
TGTGCCAGCAGCTTGGGACTAGCGGGAGTAGATACGCAGTATTTT	CASSLGLAGVDTQYF	TRBJ2-3	TRBV5-6	.	TRBD2
TGTGCCATCAGTGAGTATCGACTAGCGGGAGCCATTGAGCAGTTCTTC	CAISEYRLAGAIEQFF	TRBJ2-1	TRBV10-3	.	TRBD2
TGTGCCAGCAGTTTCCTAAGGACAGGGGAAGCCGGGGAGCTGTTTTTT	CASSFLRTGEAGELFF	TRBJ2-2	TRBV28	.	TRBD1
TGCAGCGCTCCCAGTGCGCGTCCCGGGACAGGGGGCGGCGGCTACACCTTC	CSAPSARPGTGGGGYTF	TRBJ1-2	TRBV29-1	once	TRBD1
TGTGCCAGCACCCAAAGGTCTGTGCCGGGTCAAGAGACCCAGTACTTC	CASTQRSVPGQETQYF	TRBJ2-5	TRBV7-8	.	.
TGTGCCAGTAGTACGGGACAGACAGAGACCCAGTACTTC	CASSTGQTETQYF	TRBJ2-5	TRBV19	.	TRBD1
TGTGCCACCCGGGACAGACAATACAATGAGCAGTTCTTC	CATRDRQYNEQFF	TRBJ2-1	TRBV10-3	.	TRBD1
TGTGCCAGCAGTGAAGAAGCGGGAGGGCCCAATGAGCAGTTCTTC	CASSEEAGGPNEQFF	TRBJ2-1	TRBV6-1	.	TRBD2
TGTGCCAGTAGTACCGTCGACGGGACAGCTTATGGCTACACCTTC	CASSTVDGTAYGYTF	TRBJ1-2	TRBV19	.	TRBD1
TGTGCCAGCAGCGTGGGAGGCCGGGAGACCCAGTACTTC	CASSVGGRETQYF	TRBJ2-5	TRBV7-9	.	.
TGTGCCTGGAGTCCTAACCCCCCTCAGGGGACCTACGAGCAGTACTTC	CAWSPNPPQGTYEQYF	TRBJ2-7	TRBV30	.	.
TGTGCCAGCAGTCAGATTAGTGGGACAGGGGGGTATGGCTATGGCTACACCTTC	CASSQISGTGGYGYGYTF	TRBJ1-2	TRBV6-6	medium-sized	TRBD1
TGTGCCAGTAGTATAGTTCCCGGGAGTGGGGAGCAGTACTTC	CASSIVPGSGEQYF	TRBJ2-7	TRBV19	.	.
TGTGCCAGCAGTTATACAGGGGACGAGCAGTACTTC	CASSYTGDEQYF	TRBJ2-7	TRBV6-5	.	TRBD1
TGTGCCAGCAAGGGTGGTGGGGGGAGTGAGCAGTTCTTC	CASKGGGGSEQFF	TRBJ2-1	TRBV28	.	.
TGTGCCACCAACCAGAAGTCCTCTGGGGCCAACGTCCTGACTTTC	CATNQKSSGANVLTF	TRBJ2-6	TRBV19	once	.
TGCGCCAGCAACATGAAGGCGAACACCGGGGAGCTGTTTTTT	CASNMKANTGELFF	TRBJ2-2	TRBV5-1	.	.
TGTGCCAGCAGGTGGCTAGCGGGAAACAATGAGCAGTTCTTC	CASRWLAGNNEQFF	TRBJ2-1	TRBV6-5	.	TRBD2
TGTGCCATCAGTAGGCCACAAGACACAGATACGCAGTATTTT	CAISRPQDTDTQYF	TRBJ2-3	TRBV10-3	.	.
TGTGCCAGCAGCGACCACTCTCAGCCCCAGCATTTT	CASSDHSQPQHF	TRBJ1-5	TRBV7-2	.	.
TGTGCCTCCACGGGGGAACAACCTCGGGGAGGCTACACCTTC	CASTGEQPRGGYTF	TRBJ1-2	TRBV10-3	.	.
TGTGCCAGCAGCGCGGGACACCAGGTTTTCTACGAGCAGTACTTC	CASSAGHQVFYEQYF	TRBJ2-7	TRBV9	.	.
TGTGCCAGCAGCTTAACCCAGGGAGGTGCCAATCAGCCCCAGCATTTT	CASSLTQGGANQPQHF	TRBJ1-5	TRBV7-2	.	.
TGTGCCAGCAGTACCACAGGGGTCTCTGGAAACACCATATATTTT	CASSTTGVSGNTIYF	TRBJ1-3	TRBV6-5	few	TRBD1
TGTGCCAGCTCAAAGGGAATCGATACGCAGTATTTT	CASSKGIDTQYF	TRBJ2-3	TRBV28	.	.
TGTGCCAGCAGCTCCCTCTCCGGGTTTGTTCGCACCGGGGAGCTGTTTTTT	CASSSLSGFVRTGELFF	TRBJ2-2	TRBV7-8	.	.
TGTGCCAGCAGCCGTGAAGGGACTTCCCCGAACCTCAATGAGCAGTTCTTC	CASSREGTSPNLNEQFF	TRBJ2-1	TRBV7-2	few	.
TGTGCCAGTAGTTCAACCCGAGGGGGGTACAATGAGCAGTTCTTC	CASSSTRGGYNEQFF	TRBJ2-1	TRBV19	.	.
TGTGCCAGTATAAGTAGTGGCGCTATGAACACTGAAGCTTTCTTT	CASISSGAMNTEAFF	TRBJ1-1	TRBV19	.	.
TGTGCCAGCAGCCCCGACTATGGCTACACCTTC	CASSPDYGYTF	TRBJ1-2	TRBV7-2	.	.
TGTGCCAGCAGCTTAGGTCGGACTAGCGGTAGCAATGAGCAGTTCTTC	CASSLGRTSGSNEQFF	TRBJ2-1	TRBV7-6	.	TRBD2
TGCAGTGCTAGTTCCTGGGGTCGGGGGACGGGCACTGAAGCTTTCTTT	CSASSWGRGTGTEAFF	TRBJ1-1	TRBV20-1	.	.
TGTGCCAGCAGCTCCTCTGTCAGGGGGCAAGAGACCCAGTACTTC	CASSSSVRGQETQYF	TRBJ2-5	TRBV5-6	.	TRBD1
TGTGCCAGCAGCCGCGACTACGACAATGAGCAGTTCTTC	CASSRDYDNEQFF	TRBJ2-1	TRBV11-2	.	.
TGTGCCAGCAGCCAAGGATGGGGGAGAGGAACCGGGGAGCTGTTTTTT	CASSQGWGRGTGELFF	TRBJ2-2	TRBV3-1/TRBV3-2	few	.
TGTGCCAGCTCACACCAGACAGGGGCCAACACAGATACGCAGTATTTT	CASSHQTGANTDTQYF	TRBJ2-3	TRBV18	.	TRBD1
TGTGCCAGCGCAACCGGGACAGCCTACAATGAGCAGTTCTTC	CASATGTAYNEQFF	TRBJ2-1	TRBV7-9	.	TRBD1
TGCGCCAGCAAATCATCGGGGACAACCACCCAAGAGACCCAGTACTTC	CASKSSGTTTQETQYF	TRBJ2-5	TRBV5-1	.	.
TGTGCCACCAGCAGAGATGAGGGCCGGGTAACCCAGTACTTC	CATSRDEGRVTQYF	TRBJ2-5	TRBV15	.	.
TGTGCCAGCAGCCAAGGACGGAGCTCCTATAATTCACCCCTCCACTTT	CASSQGRSSYNSPLHF	TRBJ1-6	TRBV3-1/TRBV3-2	.	.
TGCGCCAGCAGCGCCCTGTTGGACACTGAAGCTTTCTTT	CASSALLDTEAFF	TRBJ1-1	TRBV5-1	.	.
TGTGCCAGCAGTTACTCCACAGGGGGCAGAATCCATTACACCTTC	CASSYSTGGRIHYTF	TRBJ1-2	TRBV6-5	.	TRBD1
TGTGCCAGCAGTCGTAAGACTAGCGGGGTCTCGGGAGAGACCCAGTACTTC	CASSRKTSGVSGETQYF	TRBJ2-5	TRBV27	.	TRBD2
TGTGCCAGCAGTTACAACCGGGAGGGGCCCCAGTACTTC	CASSYNREGPQYF	TRBJ2-7	TRBV6-5	.	TRBD2
TGCGCCAGCAGCTTGGGTGTGGGAGGCGCTTTCCAAGAGACCCAGTACTTC	CASSLGVGGAFQETQYF	TRBJ2-5	TRBV5-1	.	.
TGTGCCAGTAGTTCCCAGGGAGCCTACGAGCAGTACTTC	CASSSQGAYEQYF	TRBJ2-7	TRBV19	.	.
TGTGCCAGCAGCCCACTTTTAGGCAGGGAAGTAGGCAATGAGCAGTTCTTC	CASSPLLGREVGNEQFF	TRBJ2-1	TRBV7-9	once	.
TGTGCCAGCAGCTTATCTTATCGGGGTAGGGGTGAAGCTTTCTTT	CASSLSYRGRGEAFF	TRBJ1-1	TRBV7-9	.	.
TGTGCCAGCAGTAGGGCTAGCGGGGAGGGGACCCAGTACTTC	CASSRASGEGTQYF	TRBJ2-5	TRBV7-2	.	TRBD2
TGTGCCAGCAGCGTAGCTGGCAACTCCGATCAGCCCCAGCATTTT	CASSVAGNSDQPQHF	TRBJ1-5	TRBV9	once	.
TGTGCCATCAGTGCACAGGGCGGGAGCAATCAGCCCCAGCATTTT	CAISAQGGSNQPQHF	TRBJ1-5	TRBV10-3	.	.
TGTGCCAGCAGTTACGGGCCGGAAGCTTTCTTT	CASSYGPEAFF	TRBJ1-1	TRBV6-2/TRBV6-3	.	.
TGTGCCAGCAGCAGACAGGGGGCATGGGTGACCGGCAATCAGCCCCAGCATTTT	CASSRQGAWVTGNQPQHF	TRBJ1-5	TRBV7-8	.	TRBD1
TGTGCCAGCAGTTACTCGCAGGGGATGAACACTGAAGCTTTCTTT	CASSYSQGMNTEAFF	TRBJ1-1	TRBV6-2/TRBV6-3	few	.